This T cell receptor beta chain is drawn from a study of T cells in Graves' hyperthyroidism and ophthalmopathy. RNA transcripts gave rise to amplified TCR beta CDR3 regions. The HTBI primer set served for first-round RT-PCR of the TCR CDR3. TCRdb processed the multiplex PCR reads anew with MiXCR; each CDR3 protein has one entry. The profile covers hundreds of thousands of distinct CDR3 sequences, with approximately 14% appearing a single time and about 12% taken by the ten largest. This clonotype was counted at least ten times. In the ophthalmopathy cohort, Clinical Activity Score was at least 3, NOSPECS grade at least 4, and duration under 3 months. Fresh peripheral blood, about 9.9 ml, yielded the PBMCs. The TCR originated in a woman between 50 and 59 years old with Graves' ophthalmopathy. Source material: blood.

CDR3 loop: CASSDGANEKLFF. CDR3 coding DNA: TGTGCCAGCAGCGACGGGGCTAATGAAAAACTGTTTTTT. This chain connects TRBV7-2 to TRBJ1-4; unclear D gene. Germline V lookup: CDR1 SGHTA, CDR2 FQGNSA. The CDR3 contains 13 residues. V gave up 5 bases and J gave up 3 bases, with 7 bases separating them.